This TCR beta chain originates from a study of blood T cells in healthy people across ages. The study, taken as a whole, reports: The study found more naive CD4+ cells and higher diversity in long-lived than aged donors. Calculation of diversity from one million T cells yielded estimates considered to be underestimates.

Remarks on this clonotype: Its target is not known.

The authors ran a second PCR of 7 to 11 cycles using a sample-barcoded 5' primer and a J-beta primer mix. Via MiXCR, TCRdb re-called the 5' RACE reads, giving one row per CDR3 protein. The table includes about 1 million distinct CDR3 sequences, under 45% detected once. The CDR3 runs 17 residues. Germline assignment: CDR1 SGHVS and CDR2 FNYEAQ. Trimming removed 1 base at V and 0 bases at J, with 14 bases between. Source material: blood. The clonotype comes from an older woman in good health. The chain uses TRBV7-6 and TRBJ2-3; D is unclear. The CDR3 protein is CASSLVSHPLSTDTQYF. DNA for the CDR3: TGTGCCAGCAGCTTAGTGTCCCACCCCTTAAGCACAGATACGCAGTATTTT.